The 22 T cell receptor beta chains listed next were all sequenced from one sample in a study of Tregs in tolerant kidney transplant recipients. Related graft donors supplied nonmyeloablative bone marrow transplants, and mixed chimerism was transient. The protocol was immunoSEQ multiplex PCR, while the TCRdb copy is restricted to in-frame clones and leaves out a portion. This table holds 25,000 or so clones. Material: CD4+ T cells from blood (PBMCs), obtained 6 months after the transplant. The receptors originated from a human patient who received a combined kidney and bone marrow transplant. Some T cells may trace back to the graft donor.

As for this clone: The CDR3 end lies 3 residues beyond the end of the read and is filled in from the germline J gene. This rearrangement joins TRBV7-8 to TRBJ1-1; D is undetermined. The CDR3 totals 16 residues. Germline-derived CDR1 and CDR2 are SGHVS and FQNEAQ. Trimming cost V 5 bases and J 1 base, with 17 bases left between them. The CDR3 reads CASSPLRVSWNTEAFF. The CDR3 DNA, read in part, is TGTGCCAGCAGCCCCCTTCGGGTGTCATGGAACACTGAA.

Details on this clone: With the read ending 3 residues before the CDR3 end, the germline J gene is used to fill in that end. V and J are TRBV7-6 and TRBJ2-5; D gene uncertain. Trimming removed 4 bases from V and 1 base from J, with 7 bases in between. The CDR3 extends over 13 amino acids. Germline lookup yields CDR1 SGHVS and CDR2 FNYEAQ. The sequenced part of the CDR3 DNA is TGTGCCAGCAGCTCGAGGCCCCAAGAGACC. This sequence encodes CASSSRPQET. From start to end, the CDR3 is CASSSRPQETQYF.

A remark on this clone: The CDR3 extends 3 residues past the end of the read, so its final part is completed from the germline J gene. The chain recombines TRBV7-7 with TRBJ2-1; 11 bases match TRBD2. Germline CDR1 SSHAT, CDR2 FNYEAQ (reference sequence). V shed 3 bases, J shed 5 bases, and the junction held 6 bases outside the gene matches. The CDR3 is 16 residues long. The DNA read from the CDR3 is TGTGCCAGCAGCTTCTGGGGTAGCGGGGGGGACAATGAG. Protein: CASSFWGSGGDNE. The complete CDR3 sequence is CASSFWGSGGDNEQFF.

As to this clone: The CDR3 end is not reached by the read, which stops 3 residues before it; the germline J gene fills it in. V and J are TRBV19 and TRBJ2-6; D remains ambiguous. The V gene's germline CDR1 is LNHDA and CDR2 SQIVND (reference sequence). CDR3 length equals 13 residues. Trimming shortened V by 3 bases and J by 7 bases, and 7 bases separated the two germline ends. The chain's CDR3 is CASSIGPANVLTF. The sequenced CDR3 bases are TGTGCCAGTAGTATCGGTCCCGCCAACGTC.

The CDR3 region is CASSLYTGNQPQHF. CDR3 DNA, as far as it was read: TGTGCCAGCAGCCTATACACAGGGAATCAGCCC. J is TRBJ1-5 and V is TRBV7-2; the D gene is possibly TRBD1 (6 bases). The CDR3 extends 3 residues past the end of the read, so its final part is completed from the germline J gene. With 5 bases removed from V and 4 bases from J, the gap between germline ends came to 12 bases. The germline V gene encodes CDR1 SGHTA and CDR2 FQGNSA. This CDR3 contains 14 residues.

CDR3 DNA (partial): TGTGCCAGCAGCCGGGACAGGGGGAGGAATGAG. This sequence encodes CASSRDRGRNE. The whole CDR3 reads CASSRDRGRNEQFF. The V call is TRBV7-2, the J call TRBJ2-1, with TRBD1 identical over 11 bases. The read stops 3 residues short of the end of the CDR3; the missing end is completed from the germline J gene. Trimming at V came to 5 bases and at J to 7 bases, leaving 4 bases not matched to a gene. This CDR3 spans 14 amino acids. CDR1 SGHTA and CDR2 FQGNSA come from the germline V gene.

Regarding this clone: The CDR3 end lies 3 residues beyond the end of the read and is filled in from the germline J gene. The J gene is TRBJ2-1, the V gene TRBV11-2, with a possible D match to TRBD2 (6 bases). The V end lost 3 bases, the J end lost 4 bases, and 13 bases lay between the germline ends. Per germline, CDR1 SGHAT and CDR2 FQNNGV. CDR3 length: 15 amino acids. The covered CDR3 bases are TGTGCCAGCAGCTTCCGACTAGGGGTTTACAATGAG. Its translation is CASSFRLGVYNE. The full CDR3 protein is CASSFRLGVYNEQFF. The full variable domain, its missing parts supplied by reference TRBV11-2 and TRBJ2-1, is EAGVAQSPRYKIIEKRQSVAFWCNPISGHATLYWYQQILGQGPKLLIQFQNNGVVDDSQLPKDRFSAERLKGVDSTLKIQPAKLEDSAVYLCASSFRLGVYNEQFFGPGTRLTVL.

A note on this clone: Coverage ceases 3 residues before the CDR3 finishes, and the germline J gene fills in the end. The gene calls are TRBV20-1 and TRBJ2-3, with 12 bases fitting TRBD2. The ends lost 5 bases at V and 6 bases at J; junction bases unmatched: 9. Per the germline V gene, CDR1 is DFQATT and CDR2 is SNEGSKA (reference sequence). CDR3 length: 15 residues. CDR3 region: CSALRLAGVSDTQYF. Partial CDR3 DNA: TGCAGTGCTCTCCGACTAGCGGGGGTGTCGGATACG.

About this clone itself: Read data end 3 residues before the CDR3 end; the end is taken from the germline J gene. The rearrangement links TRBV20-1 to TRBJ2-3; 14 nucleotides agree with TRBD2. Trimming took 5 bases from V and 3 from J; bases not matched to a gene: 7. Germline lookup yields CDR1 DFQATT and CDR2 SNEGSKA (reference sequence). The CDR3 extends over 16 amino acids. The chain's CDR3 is CSAFLRLAGGTDTQYF. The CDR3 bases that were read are TGCAGTGCTTTCCTCCGACTAGCGGGAGGGACAGATACG.

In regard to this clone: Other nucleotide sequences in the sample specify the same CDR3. CDR3 residues: CASSPNSGNTIYF. CDR3 DNA (partial): TGTGCCAGCAGCCCCAACTCTGGAAACACC. The rearrangement links TRBV7-2 to TRBJ1-3; no clear D. The read halts 3 residues ahead of the CDR3 end, with the missing end drawn from the germline J gene. Germline-derived CDR1 and CDR2 are SGHTA and FQGNSA. The CDR3 has 13 residues. The V gene lost 5 bases and the J gene lost 0 bases, with 5 bases spanning the gap.

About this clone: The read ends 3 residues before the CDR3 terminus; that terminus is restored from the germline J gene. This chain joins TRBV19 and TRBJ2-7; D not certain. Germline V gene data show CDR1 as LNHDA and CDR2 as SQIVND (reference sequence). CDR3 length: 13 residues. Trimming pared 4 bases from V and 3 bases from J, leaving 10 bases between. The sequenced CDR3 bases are TGTGCCAGTAGTAGACGACATTACTACGAG. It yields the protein CASSRRHYYE. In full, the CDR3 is CASSRRHYYEQYF.

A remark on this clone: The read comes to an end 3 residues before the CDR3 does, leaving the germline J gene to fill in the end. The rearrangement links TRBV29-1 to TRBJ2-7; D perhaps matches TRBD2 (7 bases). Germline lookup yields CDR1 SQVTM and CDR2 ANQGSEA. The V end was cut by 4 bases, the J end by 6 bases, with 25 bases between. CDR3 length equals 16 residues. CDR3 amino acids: CSVVVRGGTLSREQYF. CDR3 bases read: TGCAGCGTTGTCGTGAGGGGGGGCACCCTTTCTCGCGAG.

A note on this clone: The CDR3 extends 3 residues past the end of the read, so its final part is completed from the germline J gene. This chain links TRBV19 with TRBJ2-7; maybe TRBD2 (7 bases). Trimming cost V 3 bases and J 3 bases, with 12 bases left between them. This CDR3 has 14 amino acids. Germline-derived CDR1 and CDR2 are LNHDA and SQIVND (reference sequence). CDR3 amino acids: CASSMGGTRYEQYF. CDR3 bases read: TGTGCCAGTAGTATGGGAGGGACACGCTACGAG. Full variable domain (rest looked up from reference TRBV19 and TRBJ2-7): DGGITQSPKYLFRKEGQNVTLSCEQNLNHDAMYWYRQDPGQGLRLIYYSQIVNDFQKGDIAEGYSVSREKKESFPLTVTSAQKNPTAFYLCASSMGGTRYEQYFGPGTRLTVT.

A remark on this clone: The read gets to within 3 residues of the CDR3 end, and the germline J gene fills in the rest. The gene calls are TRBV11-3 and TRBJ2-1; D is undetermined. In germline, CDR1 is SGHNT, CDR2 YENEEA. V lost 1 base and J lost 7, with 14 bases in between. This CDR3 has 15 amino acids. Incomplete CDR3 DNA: TGTGCCAGCAGCTTAGGAGGCTTGAAGGTAAATGAG. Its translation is CASSLGGLKVNE. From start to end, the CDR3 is CASSLGGLKVNEQFF.

The CDR3: CSARAGRTSTDTQYF. The CDR3 bases that were read are TGCAGTGCTAGGGCGGGCCGCACTAGCACAGATACG. The gene calls are TRBV20-1 and TRBJ2-3; possibly TRBD2 for D (5 bases). The read ends 3 residues before the CDR3 terminus; that terminus is restored from the germline J gene. The germline gives CDR1 DFQATT, CDR2 SNEGSKA (reference sequence). The V end was cut by 3 bases, the J end by 0 bases, with 13 bases between. The CDR3 is made up of 15 amino acids.

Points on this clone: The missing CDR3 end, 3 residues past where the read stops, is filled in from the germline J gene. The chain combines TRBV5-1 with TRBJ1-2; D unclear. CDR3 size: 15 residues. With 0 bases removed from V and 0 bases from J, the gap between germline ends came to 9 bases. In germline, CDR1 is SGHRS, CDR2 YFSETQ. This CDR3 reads CASSLAMAANYGYTF. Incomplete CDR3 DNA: TGCGCCAGCAGCTTGGCCATGGCAGCTAACTATGGC.

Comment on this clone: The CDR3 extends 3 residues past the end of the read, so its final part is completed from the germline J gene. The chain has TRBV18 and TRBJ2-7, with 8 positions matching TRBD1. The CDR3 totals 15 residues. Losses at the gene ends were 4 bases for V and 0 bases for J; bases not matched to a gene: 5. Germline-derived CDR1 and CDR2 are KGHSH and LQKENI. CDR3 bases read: TGTGCCAGCTCACTAGGGACAGGAATCTCCTACGAG. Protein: CASSLGTGISYE. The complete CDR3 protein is CASSLGTGISYEQYF.

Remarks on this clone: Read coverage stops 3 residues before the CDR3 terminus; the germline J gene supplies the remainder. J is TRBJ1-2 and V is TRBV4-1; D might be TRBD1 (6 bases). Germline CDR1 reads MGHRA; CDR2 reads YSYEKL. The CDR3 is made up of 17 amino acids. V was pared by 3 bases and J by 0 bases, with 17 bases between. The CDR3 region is CASSHRSDSWANYGYTF. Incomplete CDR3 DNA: TGCGCCAGCAGCCACCGCTCGGACAGTTGGGCTAACTATGGC.

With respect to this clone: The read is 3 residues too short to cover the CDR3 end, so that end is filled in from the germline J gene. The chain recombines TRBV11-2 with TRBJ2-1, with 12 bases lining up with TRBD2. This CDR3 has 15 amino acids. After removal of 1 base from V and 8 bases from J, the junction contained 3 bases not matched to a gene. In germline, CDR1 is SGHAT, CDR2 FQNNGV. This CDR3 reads CASSLVRLAGDEQFF. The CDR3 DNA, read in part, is TGTGCCAGCAGCTTAGTTCGACTAGCGGGAGATGAG.

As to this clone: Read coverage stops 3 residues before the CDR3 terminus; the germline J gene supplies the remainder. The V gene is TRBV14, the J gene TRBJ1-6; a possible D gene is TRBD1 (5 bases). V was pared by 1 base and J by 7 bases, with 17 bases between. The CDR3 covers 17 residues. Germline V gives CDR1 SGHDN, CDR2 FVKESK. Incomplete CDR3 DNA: TGTGCCAGCAGCCAAGTTAAAGGCGGACACCTAAATTCACCC. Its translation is CASSQVKGGHLNSP. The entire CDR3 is CASSQVKGGHLNSPLHF.

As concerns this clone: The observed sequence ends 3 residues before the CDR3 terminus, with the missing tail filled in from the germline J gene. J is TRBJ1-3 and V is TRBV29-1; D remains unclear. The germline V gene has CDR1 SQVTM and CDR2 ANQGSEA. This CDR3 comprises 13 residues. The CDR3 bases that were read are TGCAGTACTAATGGAGGAACTGGAAACACC. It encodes CSTNGGTGNT. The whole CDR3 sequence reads CSTNGGTGNTIYF.

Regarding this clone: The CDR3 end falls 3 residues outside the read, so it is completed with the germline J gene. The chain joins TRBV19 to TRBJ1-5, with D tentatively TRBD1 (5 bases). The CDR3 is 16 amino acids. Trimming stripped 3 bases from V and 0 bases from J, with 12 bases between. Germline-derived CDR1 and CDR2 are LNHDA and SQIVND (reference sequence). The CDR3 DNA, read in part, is TGTGCCAGTAGTATGGGGCCATCGTATAGCAATCAGCCC. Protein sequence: CASSMGPSYSNQP. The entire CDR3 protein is CASSMGPSYSNQPQHF.